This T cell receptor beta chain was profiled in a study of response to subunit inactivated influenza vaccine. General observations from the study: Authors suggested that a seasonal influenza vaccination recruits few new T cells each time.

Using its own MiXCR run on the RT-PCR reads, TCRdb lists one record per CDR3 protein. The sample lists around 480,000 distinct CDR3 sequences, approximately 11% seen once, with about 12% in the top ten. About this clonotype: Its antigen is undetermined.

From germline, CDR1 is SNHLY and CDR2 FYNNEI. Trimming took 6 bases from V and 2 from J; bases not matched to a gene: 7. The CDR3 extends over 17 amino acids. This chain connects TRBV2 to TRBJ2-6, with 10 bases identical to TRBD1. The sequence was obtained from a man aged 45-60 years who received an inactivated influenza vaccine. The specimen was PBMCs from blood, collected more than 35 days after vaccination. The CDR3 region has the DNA TGTGCCAGCAGACTAGACAGGGGGCTAACTGGGGCCAACGTCCTGACTTTC. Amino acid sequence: CASRLDRGLTGANVLTF.